The present T cell receptor beta chain was sequenced within a study of blood T cells in healthy people across ages. Researchers isolated at least 6 million PBMCs per sample. Germline assignment: CDR1 LGHDT and CDR2 YNNKEL (reference sequence). Trimming removed 5 bases at V and 3 bases at J, with 17 bases between. This CDR3 region has 15 residues. In regard to this clonotype: As yet, its antigen is unknown.

Study findings and constraints: While age rose, TCR beta diversity per million T cells dropped in a roughly linear way.

With a J-beta primer mix and a sample-barcoded 5' primer, a second PCR ran about 7 to 11 cycles. One entry per CDR3 protein results from TCRdb running MiXCR on the 5' RACE reads. The sample yields around 2 million distinct CDR3 sequences, approximately 40% seen once. What was sequenced was blood. The sequence was collected from a human donor in good health. The chain employs TRBV3-1 and TRBJ2-7, with D perhaps given as TRBD1 or TRBD2 (5 bases each). The CDR3 region is CASSWDPSRGYEQYF. In DNA form, the CDR3 reads TGTGCCAGCAGCTGGGACCCCTCAAGGGGCTACGAGCAGTACTTC.